The 9 T cell receptor beta chains below all came from one sample that was sequenced in a study of T cell repertoires in cytomegalovirus infection. From the reads, TCRdb called clonotypes with MiXCR, one entry per CDR3 protein. The table records approximately 250,000 distinct CDR3 sequences, approximately 9.1% of them present only once. Sequencing was performed on PBMCs. Receptors were obtained from a human donor in good health (CMV status not recorded). Some clones in this sample may be carry-over from other donors' samples.

The chain employs TRBV20-1 and TRBJ2-1, with 9 bases that match TRBD1. There are 14 residues in the CDR3. V lost 6 bases, J lost 8 bases, and 11 bases stayed unmatched. The germline CDR1 and CDR2 sequences are DFQATT and SNEGSKA (reference sequence). The CDR3 loop reads CSALGQGLADEQFF. The DNA for the CDR3 is TGCAGTGCCCTGGGACAGGGCCTGGCGGATGAGCAGTTCTTC.

This clonotype was seen ten or more times. The rearrangement links TRBV7-2 to TRBJ1-2; TRBD1 is a possible D gene (5 bases). Germline lookup yields CDR1 SGHTA and CDR2 FQGNSA. V was shortened by 0 bases and J by 7 bases, with 9 bases between the two germline ends. The CDR3 runs to 13 residues. The chain's CDR3 is CASSLAGPGGYTF. The CDR3 DNA sequence: TGTGCCAGCAGCTTAGCGGGGCCCGGTGGCTACACCTTC.

This rearrangement joins TRBV5-6 to TRBJ2-3; D is ambiguous. From germline, CDR1 is SGHDT and CDR2 YYEEEE. Trimming shortened V by 0 bases and J by 0 bases, and 8 bases separated the two germline ends. The CDR3 sequence is 15 residues long. The CDR3 here is CASSLDAGSTDTQYF. Written as DNA, the CDR3 is TGTGCCAGCAGCTTGGATGCCGGAAGCACAGATACGCAGTATTTT.

This clonotype was recorded many times. This chain connects TRBV7-2 to TRBJ1-1; 9 bases map to TRBD1. In germline, CDR1 is SGHTA, CDR2 FQGNSA. Trimming took 4 bases from V and 4 from J; bases not matched to a gene: 4. The CDR3 totals 14 residues. Here the CDR3 DNA reads TGTGCCAGCAGCTACAGGGGGCAGTTCACTGAAGCTTTCTTT. Its protein is CASSYRGQFTEAFF. The whole variable domain, remainder taken from reference TRBV7-2 and TRBJ1-1, is GAGVSQSPSNKVTEKGKDVELRCDPISGHTALYWYRQSLGQGLEFLIYFQGNSAPDKSGLPSDRFSAERTGGSVSTLTIQRTQQEDSAVYLCASSYRGQFTEAFFGQGTRLTVV.

Many counts were recorded for this clonotype. The chain employs TRBV6-2 or TRBV6-3 and TRBJ1-2; perhaps TRBD1 as D (5 bases). The CDR3 consists of 14 residues. CDR1 MNHEY and CDR2 SVGEGT come from the germline V gene. With 5 bases removed from V and 4 bases from J, the gap between germline ends came to 14 bases. The CDR3 region has the DNA TGTGCCAGCAGTCGTGGGGGTTCTCGCTATGGCTACACCTTC. Protein sequence: CASSRGGSRYGYTF.

This clonotype was seen many times. Germline and junction disagree at one end, which may indicate a read error. This chain uses TRBV7-9 with TRBJ2-3; the match to TRBD1 covers 7 bases. The CDR3 runs to 13 residues. From germline, CDR1 is SEHNR and CDR2 FQNEAQ (reference sequence). CDR3 in amino acids: CASRLSRDRPLHF. For the CDR3, the DNA is TGTGCCAGCAGGCTCTCACGGGACAGACCGCTCCATTTT.

This clonotype was found many times. V and J are TRBV30 and TRBJ2-3, with D unclear. Per the germline V gene, CDR1 is GTSNPN and CDR2 is SVGIG (reference sequence). This CDR3 contains 12 residues. V shed 7 bases and J shed 2 bases, with 10 bases lying between them. The CDR3 is CAYEDNTDTQYF. The CDR3 nucleotides are TGTGCCTACGAGGATAACACAGATACGCAGTATTTT.

This clonotype was observed many times. The chain employs TRBV7-2 and TRBJ2-1; TRBD2 might be the D (6 bases). The germline V gene has CDR1 SGHTA and CDR2 FQGNSA. Trimming took off 2 bases at V and 5 bases at J, with 10 bases between the two ends. The CDR3 loop spans 14 amino acids. The CDR3 DNA reads as TGTGCCAGCAGCTTAAGGGGCGGGAACAATGAGCAGTTCTTC. This translates into CASSLRGGNNEQFF. Full variable domain (outside the CDR3, taken from reference TRBV7-2 and TRBJ2-1): GAGVSQSPSNKVTEKGKDVELRCDPISGHTALYWYRQSLGQGLEFLIYFQGNSAPDKSGLPSDRFSAERTGGSVSTLTIQRTQQEDSAVYLCASSLRGGNNEQFFGPGTRLTVL.

This clonotype has at least ten counts. The chain couples TRBV19 to TRBJ1-1, with a possible D match to TRBD1 (6 bases). The CDR3 has 16 amino acids. CDR1 and CDR2 from the germline V gene are LNHDA and SQIVND (reference sequence). Trimming removed 9 bases from V and 3 bases from J, with 23 bases in between. The CDR3: CASAGGGGRSYTEAFF. The CDR3 coding sequence is TGTGCCAGCGCCGGAGGGGGGGGCAGATCCTACACTGAAGCTTTCTTT.